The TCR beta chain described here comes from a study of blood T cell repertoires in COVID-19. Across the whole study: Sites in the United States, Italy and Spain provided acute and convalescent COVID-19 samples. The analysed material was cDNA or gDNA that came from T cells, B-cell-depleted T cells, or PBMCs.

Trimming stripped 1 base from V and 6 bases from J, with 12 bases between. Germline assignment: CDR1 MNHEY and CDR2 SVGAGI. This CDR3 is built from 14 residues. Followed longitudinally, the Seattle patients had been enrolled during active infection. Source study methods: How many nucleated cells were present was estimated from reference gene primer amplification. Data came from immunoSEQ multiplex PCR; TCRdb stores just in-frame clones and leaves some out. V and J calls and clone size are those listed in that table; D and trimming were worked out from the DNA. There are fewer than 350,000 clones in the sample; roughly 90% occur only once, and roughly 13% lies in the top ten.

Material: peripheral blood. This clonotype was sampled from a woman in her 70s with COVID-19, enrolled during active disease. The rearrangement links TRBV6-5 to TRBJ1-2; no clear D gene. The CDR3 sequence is CASSYLGLIDGYTF. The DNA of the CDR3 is TGTGCCAGCAGTTACTTGGGCCTCATCGATGGCTACACCTTC.